This T cell receptor (beta chain) was identified during a study of PD-1 blockade in classical Hodgkin lymphoma. The repertoire was sequenced with immunoSEQ multiplex PCR; TCRdb's copy has only in-frame clones and lacks some. Counted here are 96,000 or so clones, approximately 94% occurring once; the ten biggest clones make up roughly 1.9%. Trimming took 2 bases from V and 0 from J, leaving 11 bases between them. The germline gives CDR1 SGHRS, CDR2 YFSETQ. The CDR3 spans 16 residues. Time point given: cycle 4 day 1 (C4D1), after more than 5 weeks of nivolumab. Each patient's relapse followed autologous stem cell transplantation, and brentuximab vedotin exposure varied.

The source of this sequence is a human donor with classical Hodgkin lymphoma. The material sequenced was peripheral blood mononuclear cells (PBMCs), taken before the fourth cycle of nivolumab. This chain connects TRBV5-1 to TRBJ2-2; D not certain. The CDR3 region is CASSFDGSTNTGELFF. The CDR3 nucleotides are TGCGCCAGCAGCTTCGACGGAAGTACGAACACCGGGGAGCTGTTTTTT. The whole variable domain, filled in from reference TRBV5-1 and TRBJ2-2, reads KAGVTQTPRYLIKTRGQQVTLSCSPISGHRSVSWYQQTPGQGLQFLFEYFSETQRNKGNFPGRFSGRQFSNSRSEMNVSTLELGDSALYLCASSFDGSTNTGELFFGEGSRLTVL.